One and the same sample provided the 15 T cell receptor beta chains below, sequenced in a study of T cell repertoires in cytomegalovirus infection. Antigen specificity for these receptors is unknown. TCRdb passed the reads through MiXCR, listing each CDR3 protein once. The table lists about 920,000 distinct CDR3 sequences, around 32% of them singletons. Here the sequenced sample was cultured CD8+ T cells from PBMCs, taken from culture after CMV antigen stimulation. Every receptor here comes from a human donor in good health (CMV status not recorded). Some clones in this sample may be carry-over from other donors' samples.

The chain is built from TRBV6-5 and TRBJ2-5; D remains unclear. Germline CDR1 reads MNHEY; CDR2 reads SVGAGI. The length of the CDR3 is 14 residues. V was clipped by 2 bases and J by 5 bases, with 12 bases between them. As DNA, the CDR3 is TGTGCCAGCAGTTACATAGGTGGTGATGAGACCCAGTACTTC. It encodes CASSYIGGDETQYF.

The chain employs TRBV7-9 and TRBJ2-7, with D unclear. V lost 4 bases and J 3 bases, leaving 7 bases between the germline ends. CDR3 length: 12 amino acids. Germline CDR1 SEHNR, CDR2 FQNEAQ (reference sequence). The CDR3 coding sequence is TGTGCCAGCAGCTCCCACGTCTACGAGCAGTACTTC. Translated, it gives CASSSHVYEQYF.

CDR3 coding DNA: TGCGCCAGCAGCGCCACTAGCGGAGAGACCCAGTACTTC. Protein product: CASSATSGETQYF. V is TRBV5-1 and J is TRBJ2-5, with TRBD2 matching 8 bases. The ends lost 4 bases at V and 4 bases at J; junction bases unmatched: 3. This CDR3 contains 13 residues. Germline V gives CDR1 SGHRS, CDR2 YFSETQ.

About this clonotype itself: Given a much more abundant clone one base away, this may be a read error. The chain's CDR3 is CASSQTGGAFIQSQHF. Written as DNA, the CDR3 is TGTGCCAGCAGTCAAACAGGGGGCGCGTTCATCCAGTCCCAGCATTTT. The chain employs TRBV12-3 or TRBV12-4 and TRBJ1-5, with 9 bases that match TRBD1. The CDR3 consists of 16 residues. V trimming: 5 bases; J trimming: 11 bases; junction bases outside the gene matches: 16.

This clonotype was picked up a small number of times. V usage is TRBV4-3 and J usage is TRBJ2-1, with D maybe TRBD2 (7 bases). Per the germline V gene, CDR1 is LGHNA and CDR2 is YSLEER. Trimming cost V 0 bases and J 9 bases, with 18 bases left between them. The length of the CDR3 is 16 residues. Here the CDR3 DNA reads TGCGCCAGCAGCCAAGATAAGAGGGGGGGCGGGTCTGAGCAGTTCTTC. It specifies CASSQDKRGGGSEQFF.

The V and J genes are TRBV7-6 and TRBJ1-1; a possible D gene is TRBD1 (6 bases). Germline-derived CDR1 and CDR2 are SGHVS and FNYEAQ. The CDR3 is made up of 11 amino acids. V lost 10 bases, J lost 13 bases, and 19 bases lay in between. The CDR3 spells CAKTVGAVRFF. The CDR3 DNA reads TGTGCCAAGACCGTGGGGGCGGTACGTTTCTTT.

This clonotype was counted between two and nine times. The V and J genes are TRBV15 and TRBJ2-7, with D possibly being TRBD1 or TRBD2 (5 bases each). Germline V CDR1 and CDR2: LNHNV, YYDKDF (reference sequence). The CDR3 length is 16 residues. V gave up 0 bases and J gave up 0 bases, with 12 bases separating them. CDR3 residues: CATSRDLWDDSYEQYF. CDR3 sequence (DNA): TGTGCCACCAGCAGAGATCTCTGGGACGACTCCTACGAGCAGTACTTC.

V is TRBV29-1 and J is TRBJ2-1, with D unresolved. This CDR3 comprises 12 residues. V gave up 3 bases and J gave up 1 base, with 4 bases separating them. Germline values: CDR1 SQVTM, CDR2 ANQGSEA. Here the CDR3 reads CSVDASYNEQFF. DNA of the CDR3: TGCAGCGTTGATGCGTCCTACAATGAGCAGTTCTTC.

This rearrangement joins TRBV28 to TRBJ2-3; 13 bases line up with TRBD2. V was clipped by 6 bases and J by 2 bases; unmatched bases: 14. The CDR3 contains 19 residues. Germline V gene lookup returns CDR1 MDHEN and CDR2 SYDVKM. Here the CDR3 reads CASSHGLAGATLFTDTQYF. Here the CDR3 DNA reads TGTGCCAGCAGCCACGGACTAGCGGGGGCCACGCTCTTCACAGATACGCAGTATTTT.

V and J are TRBV27 and TRBJ1-1, with 8 positions matching TRBD1. V lost 0 bases to trimming and J lost 0 bases; unmatched junction nucleotides: 6. This CDR3 contains 17 residues. Germline CDR1 MNHEY, CDR2 SMNVEV (reference sequence). CDR3 in amino acids: CASSLSTGGLMNTEAFF. DNA for the CDR3: TGTGCCAGCAGTTTATCAACAGGGGGGCTAATGAACACTGAAGCTTTCTTT.

Concerning this clonotype: Mismatch with germline at one junction end may stem from a read error. This rearrangement joins TRBV7-6 to TRBJ1-1; TRBD1 is a possible D gene (6 bases). CDR3 size: 13 residues. The V gene's germline CDR1 is SGHVS and CDR2 FNYEAQ. Here the CDR3 reads CANSYGQSTEAFF. The CDR3 DNA follows: TGTGCCAACAGCTACGGACAGTCCACTGAAGCTTTCTTT. The full variable domain, its missing parts supplied by reference TRBV7-6 and TRBJ1-1, is GAGVSQSPRYKVTKRGQDVALRCDPISGHVSLYWYRQALGQGPEFLTYFNYEAQQDKSGLPNDRFSAERPEGSISTLTIQRTEQRDSAMYRCANSYGQSTEAFFGQGTRLTVV.

V usage is TRBV12-5 and J usage is TRBJ2-5, with 7 bases matching TRBD1. Germline assignment: CDR1 LGHNT and CDR2 FRNRAP. This CDR3 contains 15 residues. The junction had 10 bases not matched to a gene; V was cut back by 7 bases and J by 2 bases. The CDR3 DNA sequence: TGTGCTAGTGCGGGCTGGAGCAGGGGGCAAGAGACCCAGTACTTC. Protein: CASAGWSRGQETQYF.

This chain uses TRBV7-9 with TRBJ2-7; TRBD1 agrees at 7 bases. V lost 5 bases to trimming and J lost 3 bases; unmatched junction nucleotides: 13. Per germline, CDR1 SEHNR and CDR2 FQNEAQ (reference sequence). The CDR3 length is 16 residues. The CDR3 here is CASSAPTGIDNYEQYV. The CDR3 bases are TGTGCCAGCAGCGCCCCGACAGGGATTGACAACTACGAGCAGTACGTC.

This clonotype was counted ten times or more. V gene TRBV5-6 combines with J gene TRBJ2-1; a weak D match, TRBD2 (6 bases). The CDR3 runs to 14 residues. Trimming cost V 0 bases and J 8 bases, with 12 bases left between them. CDR1 is SGHDT and CDR2 is YYEEEE in the germline V gene. CDR3 DNA sequence: TGTGCCAGCAGCTTGGGGGGAGGTTTGGATGAGCAGTTCTTC. It specifies CASSLGGGLDEQFF.

This clonotype showed up just a few times. V is TRBV6-6 and J is TRBJ2-1; D not resolved. Germline V lookup: CDR1 MNHNY, CDR2 SVGAGI (reference sequence). The CDR3 covers 12 residues. V lost 8 bases, J lost 0 bases, and 5 bases lay in between. CDR3 coding DNA: TGTGCCAGCGCAGCCTCCTACAATGAGCAGTTCTTC. Its translation is CASAASYNEQFF.